These 20 T cell receptor beta chains share one sample of origin, sequenced in a study of PD-L1 blockade in urothelial cancer. Time point in this sample: pretreatment peripheral blood. Profiled with immunoSEQ multiplex PCR; TCRdb holds only in-frame clones, not every one. The sample gives tens of thousands of clones, roughly four fifths of which show up once; roughly 7% is in the top ten. The input for sequencing was PBMCs, taken around atezolizumab (anti-PD-L1) treatment. The receptor source for this set is a man between 60 and 75 years old with urothelial cancer.

The gene calls are TRBV4-1 and TRBJ2-1; 11 bases match TRBD2. V lost 4 bases, J lost 3 bases, and 11 bases stayed unmatched. Germline CDR1 is MGHRA and CDR2 is YSYEKL. CDR3 size: 18 residues. In DNA form, the CDR3 reads TGCGCCAGCAGCCGGGCTCCGACTAGCGGGGACCTCTACAATGAGCAGTTCTTC. It encodes CASSRAPTSGDLYNEQFF.

The gene calls are TRBV19 and TRBJ1-4; 9 bases agree with TRBD1. V lost 5 bases to trimming and J lost 6 bases; unmatched junction nucleotides: 7. Germline CDR1 and CDR2: LNHDA and SQIVND (reference sequence). CDR3 length: 15 residues. The CDR3: CASSPDRGEHEKLFF. CDR3 coding DNA: TGTGCCAGTAGTCCCGACAGGGGGGAACATGAAAAACTGTTTTTT. The full variable domain, completed using reference TRBV19 and TRBJ1-4, is DGGITQSPKYLFRKEGQNVTLSCEQNLNHDAMYWYRQDPGQGLRLIYYSQIVNDFQKGDIAEGYSVSREKKESFPLTVTSAQKNPTAFYLCASSPDRGEHEKLFFGSGTQLSVL.

The chain is built from TRBV28 and TRBJ1-4, with D tentatively TRBD1 (5 bases). Trimming stripped 4 bases from V and 5 bases from J, with 11 bases between. The CDR3 sequence is 14 residues long. Looked up from germline, CDR1 is MDHEN and CDR2 is SYDVKM. CDR3 loop: CASSWAGENEKLFF. The CDR3 nucleotides are TGTGCCAGCAGTTGGGCGGGGGAGAATGAAAAACTGTTTTTT.

This sequence joins TRBV1 and TRBJ2-1; the D call in the table, TRBD2, was not verified against the DNA. TRBV1 corresponds to a pseudogene. The CDR3 contains 16 residues. CDR3 sequence reads: CTSSQVYAGEGNEQFF. The CDR3 bases are TGCACCAGCAGCCAGGTTTACGCGGGGGAGGGGAATGAGCAGTTCTTC.

V gene TRBV2 combines with J gene TRBJ2-2; 10 bases line up with TRBD1. Germline V lookup: CDR1 SNHLY, CDR2 FYNNEI. The CDR3 runs 16 residues. With 5 bases clipped from V and 3 bases from J, the junction kept 6 bases outside the gene matches. The CDR3 nucleotides read TGTGCCAGCAGTAAGACAGGGGGCGCGGACACCGGGGAGCTGTTTTTT. It translates to CASSKTGGADTGELFF.

The V and J genes are TRBV2 and TRBJ1-2; 9 positions match TRBD1. J gave up 4 bases and V 9 bases, and 6 bases lay outside the gene matches. Germline lookup yields CDR1 SNHLY and CDR2 FYNNEI. The CDR3 runs to 13 residues. CDR3 in DNA: TGTGCCAGGGCACAGGGGGCGAGCTATGGCTACACCTTC. This translates into CARAQGASYGYTF.

The chain joins TRBV27 to TRBJ1-2; D remains ambiguous. CDR1 and CDR2 (germline): MNHEY, SMNVEV (reference sequence). Trimming shortened V by 3 bases and J by 8 bases, and 13 bases separated the two germline ends. This CDR3 is built from 13 residues. CDR3 in amino acids: CASSLGTSQGYTF. Here the CDR3 DNA reads TGTGCCAGCAGTTTGGGCACCTCCCAGGGCTACACCTTC.

This clone appeared a single time. The chain joins TRBV5-6 to TRBJ2-3; TRBD1 matches at 8 bases. The CDR3 spans 14 residues. Germline assignment: CDR1 SGHDT and CDR2 YYEEEE. V was pared by 2 bases and J by 5 bases, with 4 bases of the junction left unmatched. The CDR3 DNA reads TGTGCCAGCAGCTTTGGGACAGGAAGAGATACGCAGTATTTT. This gives the protein CASSFGTGRDTQYF.

The chain uses TRBV28 and TRBJ2-1; 9 positions match TRBD2. The V gene's germline CDR1 is MDHEN and CDR2 SYDVKM. The V gene end was trimmed by 3 bases and the J gene end by 8 bases; junction bases not matched to a gene: 8. The CDR3 length is 15 residues. CDR3 DNA: TGTGCCAGCAGTTTTTCGGCGGGGGGGATGGATGAGCAGTTCTTC. It yields the protein CASSFSAGGMDEQFF.

The chain uses TRBV5-4 and TRBJ2-1; 13 bases line up with TRBD2. Germline V lookup: CDR1 SGHNT, CDR2 YYREEE (reference sequence). The CDR3 length is 17 residues. V lost 3 bases, J lost 0 bases, and 3 bases stayed unmatched. DNA of the CDR3: TGTGCCAGCAGCTCTGGACTAGCGGGGGCCTCCTACAATGAGCAGTTCTTC. This gives the protein CASSSGLAGASYNEQFF.

The rearrangement joins TRBV6-6 to TRBJ2-3; D remains unclear. V was trimmed by 2 bases and J by 2 bases, leaving 11 bases between them. CDR3 length: 15 amino acids. The germline V gene encodes CDR1 MNHNY and CDR2 SVGAGI (reference sequence). The CDR3 DNA reads as TGTGCCAGCAGTTACATCCGGGTCTCCACAGATACGCAGTATTTT. It specifies CASSYIRVSTDTQYF.

As DNA, the CDR3 is TGCGCCAGCAGCTTGGAGCTTGAGCAGTTCTTC. Amino acids: CASSLELEQFF. The chain recombines TRBV5-1 with TRBJ2-1; no clear D. Germline CDR1 SGHRS, CDR2 YFSETQ. The length of the CDR3 is 11 residues. Trimming left V 0 bases short and J 9 bases short, with 4 bases between.

V usage is TRBV5-6 and J usage is TRBJ1-4; no reliable D call. V was cut by 0 bases and J by 7 bases, with 19 bases left in between. Germline loops: CDR1 SGHDT, CDR2 YYEEEE. The CDR3 contains 17 residues. The CDR3 DNA reads as TGTGCCAGCAGCTTGGCTGGGCTTCCCCTTTCTGGTGAAAAACTGTTTTTT. As protein: CASSLAGLPLSGEKLFF.

The chain carries TRBV5-6 and TRBJ2-5; D remains unclear. V was pared by 0 bases and J by 2 bases, with 5 bases between. The CDR3 is 13 amino acids. Germline V gene data show CDR1 as SGHDT and CDR2 as YYEEEE. The CDR3, as DNA: TGTGCCAGCAGCTTGGTAGTGCAAGAGACCCAGTACTTC. The encoded protein is CASSLVVQETQYF.

In its sample, this clone was seen once. V gene TRBV5-1 combines with J gene TRBJ1-2; 9 bases are shared with TRBD1. Trimming cost V 4 bases and J 6 bases; bases outside gene matches: 7. This CDR3 has 14 residues. Germline CDR1 and CDR2: SGHRS and YFSETQ. DNA of the CDR3: TGCGCCAGCAGCGGGGGACAGGGCTGGGATGGCTACACCTTC. Its translation: CASSGGQGWDGYTF. Variable domain in full (rest from reference TRBV5-1 and TRBJ1-2): KAGVTQTPRYLIKTRGQQVTLSCSPISGHRSVSWYQQTPGQGLQFLFEYFSETQRNKGNFPGRFSGRQFSNSRSEMNVSTLELGDSALYLCASSGGQGWDGYTFGSGTRLTVV.

The chain is built from TRBV28 and TRBJ1-1; no definite D call. Germline V gives CDR1 MDHEN, CDR2 SYDVKM. The CDR3 runs 14 residues. V was cut by 1 base and J by 2 bases, with 8 bases left in between. CDR3 residues: CASSLYAGNTEAFF. CDR3 DNA: TGTGCCAGCAGTTTATACGCGGGTAACACTGAAGCTTTCTTT.

The chain carries TRBV9 and TRBJ2-3; D is possibly TRBD1 (6 bases). The CDR3 has 16 residues. CDR1 SGDLS and CDR2 YYNGEE come from the germline V gene. Deletions cut 0 bases from V and 0 bases from J, with 11 bases between. The CDR3, as DNA: TGTGCCAGCAGCGTAGTGGGGGCTTTAAGCACAGATACGCAGTATTTT. The encoded protein is CASSVVGALSTDTQYF.

The chain is built from TRBV27 and TRBJ2-3; 7 nucleotides match TRBD1. CDR3 length equals 17 residues. V lost 4 bases to trimming and J lost 1 base; unmatched junction nucleotides: 11. Germline V gene lookup returns CDR1 MNHEY and CDR2 SMNVEV (reference sequence). The CDR3 sequence: CASSSRFGTERTDTQYF. CDR3 bases: TGTGCCAGCAGTTCCCGGTTCGGGACAGAACGCACAGATACGCAGTATTTT.

The V gene is TRBV7-8, the J gene TRBJ2-2, with D tentatively TRBD1 (5 bases). V lost 4 bases, J lost 7 bases, and 7 bases lay in between. Germline V gives CDR1 SGHVS, CDR2 FQNEAQ. This CDR3 comprises 12 residues. CDR3 DNA sequence: TGTGCCAGCAGCTCCCAGGGCGGGGAGCTGTTTTTT. Translation: CASSSQGGELFF.

This chain links TRBV28 with TRBJ2-5; 10 nucleotides align to TRBD2. This CDR3 comprises 17 residues. V dropped 4 bases and J dropped 1; count of bases not matched to a gene: 9. CDR1 MDHEN and CDR2 SYDVKM come from the germline V gene. Here the CDR3 DNA reads TGTGCCAGCAGTTCAGACGCTAGCGGGGGACCCCAAGAGACCCAGTACTTC. It is translated as CASSSDASGGPQETQYF.